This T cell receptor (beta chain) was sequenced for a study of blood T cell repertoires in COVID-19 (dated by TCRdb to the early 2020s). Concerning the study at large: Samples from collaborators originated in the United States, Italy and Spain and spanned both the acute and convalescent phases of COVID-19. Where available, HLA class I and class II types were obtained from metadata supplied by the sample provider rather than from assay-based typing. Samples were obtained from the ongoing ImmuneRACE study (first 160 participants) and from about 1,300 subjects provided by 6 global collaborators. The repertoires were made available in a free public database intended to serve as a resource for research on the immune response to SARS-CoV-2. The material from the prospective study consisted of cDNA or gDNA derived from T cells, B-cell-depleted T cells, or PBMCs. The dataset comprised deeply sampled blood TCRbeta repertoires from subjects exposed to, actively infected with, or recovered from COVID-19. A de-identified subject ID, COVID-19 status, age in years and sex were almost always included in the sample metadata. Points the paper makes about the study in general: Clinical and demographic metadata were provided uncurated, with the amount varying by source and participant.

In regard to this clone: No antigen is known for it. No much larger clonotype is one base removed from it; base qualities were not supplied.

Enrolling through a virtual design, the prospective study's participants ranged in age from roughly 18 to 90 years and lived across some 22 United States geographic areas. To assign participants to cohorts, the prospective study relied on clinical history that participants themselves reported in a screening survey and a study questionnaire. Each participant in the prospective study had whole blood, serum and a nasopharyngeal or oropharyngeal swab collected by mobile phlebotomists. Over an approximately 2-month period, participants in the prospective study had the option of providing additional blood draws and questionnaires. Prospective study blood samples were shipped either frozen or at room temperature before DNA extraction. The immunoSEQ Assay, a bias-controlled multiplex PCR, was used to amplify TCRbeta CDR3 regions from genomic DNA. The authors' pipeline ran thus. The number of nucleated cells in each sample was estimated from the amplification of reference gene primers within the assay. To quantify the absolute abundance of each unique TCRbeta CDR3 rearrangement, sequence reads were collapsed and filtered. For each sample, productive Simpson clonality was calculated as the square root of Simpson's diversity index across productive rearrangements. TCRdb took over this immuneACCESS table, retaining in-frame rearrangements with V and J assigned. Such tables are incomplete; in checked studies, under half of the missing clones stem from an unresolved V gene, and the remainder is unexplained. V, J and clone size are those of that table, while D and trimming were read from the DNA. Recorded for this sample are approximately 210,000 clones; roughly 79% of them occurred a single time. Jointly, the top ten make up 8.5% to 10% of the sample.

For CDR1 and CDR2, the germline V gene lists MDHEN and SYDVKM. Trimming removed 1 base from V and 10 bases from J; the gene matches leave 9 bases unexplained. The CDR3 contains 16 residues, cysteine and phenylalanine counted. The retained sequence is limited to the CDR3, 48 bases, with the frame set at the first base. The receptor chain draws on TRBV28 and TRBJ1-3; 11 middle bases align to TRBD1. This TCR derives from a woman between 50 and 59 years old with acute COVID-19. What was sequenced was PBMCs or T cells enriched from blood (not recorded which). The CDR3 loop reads CASSLYRTGGAGTIYF. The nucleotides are TGTGCCAGCAGTTTATACCGGACAGGGGGCGCGGGAACCATATATTTT. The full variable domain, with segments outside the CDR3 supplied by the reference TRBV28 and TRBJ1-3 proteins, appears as DVKVTQSSRYLVKRTGEKVFLECVQDMDHENMFWYRQDPGLGLRLIYFSYDVKMKEKGDIPEGYSVSREKKERFSLILESASTNQTSMYLCASSLYRTGGAGTIYFGEGSWLTVV.